Each of the 23 T cell receptor beta chains below was sequenced from the same sample in a study of T cell responses to AZD1222 COVID-19 vaccine. The table came from immunoSEQ multiplex PCR; TCRdb's copy has only in-frame clones and leaves some out. The repertoire holds tens of thousands of clones, with more than 70% as singletons. The specimen comprised peripheral blood, sampled 28 days after the second AZD1222 dose. The source is an adult who received the AZD1222 COVID-19 vaccine.

The genes are TRBV5-1 and TRBJ2-1; 14 nucleotides line up with TRBD2. V lost 7 bases and J lost 8; bases outside the gene matches: 5. CDR1 SGHRS and CDR2 YFSETQ come from the germline V gene. The CDR3 spans 14 residues. CDR3 protein: CASATSGREDEQFF. The CDR3 DNA sequence: TGCGCCAGCGCGACTAGCGGGAGGGAAGATGAGCAGTTCTTC.

As to this clone: This sequence may be a read error, since a much larger clone differs from it by one base. This rearrangement joins TRBV6-4 to TRBJ2-1, with TRBD2 matching over 12 bases. Trimming took 4 bases from V and 6 from J; bases not matched to a gene: 1. The CDR3 has 14 amino acids. The V gene's germline CDR1 is MRHNA and CDR2 SNTAGT. This CDR3 is CASSAGLAGNEQFF. CDR3 coding DNA: TGTGCCAGCAGTGCGGGACTAGCGGGCAATGAGCAGTTCTTC.

This rearrangement joins TRBV3-1 (or the pseudogene TRBV3-2) to TRBJ2-1, with 14 nucleotides matching TRBD2. This CDR3 has 15 residues. Germline assignment: CDR1 LGHDT and CDR2 YNNKEL (reference sequence). V shed 4 bases and J 7 bases; nucleotides not matched to a gene: 3. The DNA of the CDR3 is TGTGCCAGCAGCCGGGGGACTAGCGGGAGTAATGAGCAGTTCTTC. Amino acids: CASSRGTSGSNEQFF.

V usage is TRBV18 and J usage is TRBJ2-7; D remains ambiguous. Germline V CDR1 and CDR2: KGHSH, LQKENI. Trimming pared 2 bases from V and 0 bases from J, leaving 11 bases between. The CDR3 extends over 15 amino acids. The CDR3 coding sequence is TGTGCCAGCTCACCAGGCGGCCGCAGCTCCTACGAGCAGTACTTC. Protein: CASSPGGRSSYEQYF.

CDR3 sequence: CASSTGTLFRGTDTQYF. In DNA, the CDR3 is TGTGCCAGCAGCACCGGGACTCTCTTTAGGGGCACAGATACGCAGTATTTT. V is TRBV5-8 and J is TRBJ2-3; D is perhaps TRBD2 (6 bases). V shed 4 bases and J shed 1 base, with 19 bases lying between them. CDR1 and CDR2 (germline): SGHTS, YDEGEE. CDR3 length equals 17 residues.

The CDR3, as DNA: TGCGCCAGCAGCCAAACAGGGACTGGCTATGGCTACACCTTC. This codes for CASSQTGTGYGYTF. The rearrangement uses TRBV4-1 and TRBJ1-2; tentative D call: TRBD1 (6 bases). This CDR3 has 14 residues. Germline values: CDR1 MGHRA, CDR2 YSYEKL. V lost 2 bases, J lost 4 bases, and 11 bases lay in between.

The chain uses TRBV11-3 and TRBJ2-7, with D hard to call. CDR1 is SGHNT and CDR2 is YENEEA in the germline V gene. V was trimmed by 6 bases and J by 7 bases, leaving 16 bases between them. The CDR3 is 13 amino acids. The CDR3 DNA is TGTGCCAGCAGTGAGCGACCCTTGCGTGAGCAGTACTTC. This gives the protein CASSERPLREQYF.

The rearrangement uses TRBV4-1 and TRBJ2-1, with 10 bases aligning to TRBD2. The CDR3 totals 18 residues. V lost 1 base and J lost 4; bases outside the gene matches: 10. Germline V gene data show CDR1 as MGHRA and CDR2 as YSYEKL. The CDR3 loop is CASSQGPLLLAGYNEQFF. The CDR3 DNA follows: TGCGCCAGCAGCCAAGGTCCCCTCCTACTAGCGGGATACAATGAGCAGTTCTTC.

This chain joins TRBV28 and TRBJ2-3; 8 bases fit TRBD2. CDR3 length equals 15 residues. Germline trimming cut 2 bases from V and 5 bases from J; bases unmatched to any gene: 6. Germline lookup yields CDR1 MDHEN and CDR2 SYDVKM. The CDR3 sequence: CASSLRGSGGDTQYF. The CDR3 DNA sequence: TGTGCCAGCAGTTTACGCGGGAGCGGGGGAGATACGCAGTATTTT.

This chain joins TRBV4-1 and TRBJ2-3; 10 nucleotides line up with TRBD2. J was trimmed by 0 bases and V by 1 base; bases with no gene match: 7. The CDR3 loop spans 18 amino acids. CDR1 and CDR2 (germline): MGHRA, YSYEKL. CDR3 residues: CASSQGAGGRSSTDTQYF. The DNA for the CDR3 is TGCGCCAGCAGCCAAGGAGCGGGAGGGCGGTCGAGCACAGATACGCAGTATTTT.

This clone was observed a few times. The chain employs TRBV19 and TRBJ1-1; possible D gene TRBD1, 5 bases. The CDR3 has 13 residues. Trimming shortened V by 7 bases and J by 2 bases, and 11 bases separated the two germline ends. Germline V gives CDR1 LNHDA, CDR2 SQIVND (reference sequence). The CDR3 bases are TGTGCCAGTAACGGTCAGGGCAACACTGAAGCTTTCTTT. Protein: CASNGQGNTEAFF.

Many counts were recorded for this clone. The chain couples TRBV6-6 to TRBJ1-6; 7 bases match TRBD1. The V gene end was trimmed by 0 bases and the J gene end by 9 bases; junction bases not matched to a gene: 2. The CDR3 has 14 amino acids. CDR1 and CDR2 from the germline V gene are MNHNY and SVGAGI (reference sequence). CDR3 nucleotide sequence: TGTGCCAGCAGTTACTCGACAGGGAGTTCACCCCTCCACTTT. Protein: CASSYSTGSSPLHF.

A word on this clone: Other DNA sequences in this sample translate to the same CDR3. The chain combines TRBV5-1 with TRBJ1-3, with D hard to call. The germline gives CDR1 SGHRS, CDR2 YFSETQ. This CDR3 contains 14 residues. The V end was cut by 0 bases, the J end by 4 bases, with 8 bases between. The CDR3 bases are TGCGCCAGCAGCTTGGATGGGGAGGGAAACACCATATATTTT. It is translated as CASSLDGEGNTIYF.

J is TRBJ1-2 and V is TRBV28; D unclear. Deletions cut 8 bases from V and 5 bases from J, with 15 bases between. Germline V gene sequence: CDR1 MDHEN, CDR2 SYDVKM. This CDR3 is 13 amino acids long. The CDR3 is CASQTGSKYGYTF. CDR3 in DNA: TGTGCCAGCCAAACCGGGTCGAAATATGGCTACACCTTC.

The V call is TRBV11-3, the J call TRBJ1-1; D perhaps matches TRBD1 (6 bases). CDR3 size: 18 residues. Looked up from germline, CDR1 is SGHNT and CDR2 is YENEEA. Trimming took off 0 bases at V and 1 base at J, with 18 bases between the two ends. The DNA for the CDR3 is TGTGCCAGCAGCTTAGAAGGTCGGACAGTCGAAAAGAACACTGAAGCTTTCTTT. It codes for CASSLEGRTVEKNTEAFF.

This rearrangement joins TRBV27 to TRBJ1-5, with a weak D call TRBD1 (5 bases). The V gene lost 6 bases and the J gene lost 1 base, with 13 bases spanning the gap. In germline, CDR1 is MNHEY, CDR2 SMNVEV (reference sequence). This CDR3 is 15 amino acids long. The chain's CDR3 is CASRSGTESNQPQHF. DNA for the CDR3: TGTGCCAGCAGATCAGGGACCGAGAGCAATCAGCCCCAGCATTTT.

This rearrangement joins TRBV18 to TRBJ1-4; D may be TRBD1 (5 bases). The ends were cut back, 3 bases at V and 7 bases at J, with 9 bases in the middle. Germline lookup yields CDR1 KGHSH and CDR2 LQKENI. This CDR3 is 13 amino acids long. CDR3 nucleotide sequence: TGTGCCAGCTCACCTGGGGGGAGTGAAAAACTGTTTTTT. Amino acids: CASSPGGSEKLFF.

Only one count was recorded for this clone. The V and J genes are TRBV28 and TRBJ2-1, with 9 positions matching TRBD2. Trimming took 8 bases from V and 2 from J; bases not matched to a gene: 10. This CDR3 contains 16 residues. Per the germline V gene, CDR1 is MDHEN and CDR2 is SYDVKM. For the CDR3, the DNA is TGTGCCAGCCGCGCTAGCGGGATTAGCACCTACAATGAGCAGTTCTTC. Amino acids: CASRASGISTYNEQFF.

The chain uses TRBV5-4 and TRBJ1-1; D gene ambiguous. The V end lost 0 bases, the J end lost 2 bases, and 8 bases lay between the germline ends. The CDR3 consists of 14 residues. The germline V gene has CDR1 SGHNT and CDR2 YYREEE (reference sequence). The DNA for the CDR3 is TGTGCCAGCAGCTTGGATAGGGTTAACACTGAAGCTTTCTTT. Translated, it gives CASSLDRVNTEAFF.

The chain uses TRBV30 and TRBJ2-1; 12 bases are a match to TRBD2. CDR1 and CDR2 from the germline V gene are GTSNPN and SVGIG (reference sequence). This CDR3 is built from 16 residues. V shed 3 bases, J shed 3 bases, and the junction held 6 bases outside the gene matches. CDR3 nucleotides: TGTGCCTGGAGGGCCAAGGGACTAGCGGGCTACAATGAGCAGTTCTTC. It encodes CAWRAKGLAGYNEQFF.

The chain is built from TRBV7-6 and TRBJ2-3, with D uncertain. Per the germline V gene, CDR1 is SGHVS and CDR2 is FNYEAQ. The CDR3 length is 13 residues. V lost 1 base and J 1 base, leaving 3 bases between the germline ends. CDR3 DNA: TGTGCCAGCAGCTTAGGGCGCACAGATACGCAGTATTTT. Translation gives CASSLGRTDTQYF.

This chain uses TRBV3-1 (or the pseudogene TRBV3-2) with TRBJ2-5; D is perhaps TRBD1 (6 bases). Between the trimmed V and J ends, which lost 6 bases and 2 bases, there was a span of 13 bases. Germline CDR1 and CDR2: LGHDT and YNNKEL (reference sequence). There are 14 residues in the CDR3. The CDR3 protein is CASSLGTTQETQYF. The DNA of the CDR3 is TGTGCCAGCAGTCTCGGGACAACTCAAGAGACCCAGTACTTC.

V is TRBV10-2 and J is TRBJ1-4; weak D call: TRBD1 (5 bases). The V and J ends lost 5 bases and 10 bases respectively, with 14 bases between them. The germline V gene has CDR1 WSHSY and CDR2 SAAADI. The CDR3 extends over 13 amino acids. The CDR3 reads CASSTLGDGKLFF. Here the CDR3 DNA reads TGCGCCAGCAGTACCCTTGGGGACGGAAAACTGTTTTTT.